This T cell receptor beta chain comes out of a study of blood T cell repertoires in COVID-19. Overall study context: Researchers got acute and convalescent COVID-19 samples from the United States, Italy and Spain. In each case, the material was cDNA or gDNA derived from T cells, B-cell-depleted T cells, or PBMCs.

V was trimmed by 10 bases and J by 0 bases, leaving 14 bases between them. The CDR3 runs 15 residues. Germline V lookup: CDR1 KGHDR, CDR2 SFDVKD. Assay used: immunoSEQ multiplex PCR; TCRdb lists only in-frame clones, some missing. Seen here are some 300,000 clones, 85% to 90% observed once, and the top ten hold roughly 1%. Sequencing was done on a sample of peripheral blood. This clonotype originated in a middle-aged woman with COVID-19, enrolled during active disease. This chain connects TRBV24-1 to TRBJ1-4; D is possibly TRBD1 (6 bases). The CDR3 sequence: CATSGYRATNEKLFF. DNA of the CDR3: TGTGCCACTTCAGGGTACAGGGCAACTAATGAAAAACTGTTTTTT.